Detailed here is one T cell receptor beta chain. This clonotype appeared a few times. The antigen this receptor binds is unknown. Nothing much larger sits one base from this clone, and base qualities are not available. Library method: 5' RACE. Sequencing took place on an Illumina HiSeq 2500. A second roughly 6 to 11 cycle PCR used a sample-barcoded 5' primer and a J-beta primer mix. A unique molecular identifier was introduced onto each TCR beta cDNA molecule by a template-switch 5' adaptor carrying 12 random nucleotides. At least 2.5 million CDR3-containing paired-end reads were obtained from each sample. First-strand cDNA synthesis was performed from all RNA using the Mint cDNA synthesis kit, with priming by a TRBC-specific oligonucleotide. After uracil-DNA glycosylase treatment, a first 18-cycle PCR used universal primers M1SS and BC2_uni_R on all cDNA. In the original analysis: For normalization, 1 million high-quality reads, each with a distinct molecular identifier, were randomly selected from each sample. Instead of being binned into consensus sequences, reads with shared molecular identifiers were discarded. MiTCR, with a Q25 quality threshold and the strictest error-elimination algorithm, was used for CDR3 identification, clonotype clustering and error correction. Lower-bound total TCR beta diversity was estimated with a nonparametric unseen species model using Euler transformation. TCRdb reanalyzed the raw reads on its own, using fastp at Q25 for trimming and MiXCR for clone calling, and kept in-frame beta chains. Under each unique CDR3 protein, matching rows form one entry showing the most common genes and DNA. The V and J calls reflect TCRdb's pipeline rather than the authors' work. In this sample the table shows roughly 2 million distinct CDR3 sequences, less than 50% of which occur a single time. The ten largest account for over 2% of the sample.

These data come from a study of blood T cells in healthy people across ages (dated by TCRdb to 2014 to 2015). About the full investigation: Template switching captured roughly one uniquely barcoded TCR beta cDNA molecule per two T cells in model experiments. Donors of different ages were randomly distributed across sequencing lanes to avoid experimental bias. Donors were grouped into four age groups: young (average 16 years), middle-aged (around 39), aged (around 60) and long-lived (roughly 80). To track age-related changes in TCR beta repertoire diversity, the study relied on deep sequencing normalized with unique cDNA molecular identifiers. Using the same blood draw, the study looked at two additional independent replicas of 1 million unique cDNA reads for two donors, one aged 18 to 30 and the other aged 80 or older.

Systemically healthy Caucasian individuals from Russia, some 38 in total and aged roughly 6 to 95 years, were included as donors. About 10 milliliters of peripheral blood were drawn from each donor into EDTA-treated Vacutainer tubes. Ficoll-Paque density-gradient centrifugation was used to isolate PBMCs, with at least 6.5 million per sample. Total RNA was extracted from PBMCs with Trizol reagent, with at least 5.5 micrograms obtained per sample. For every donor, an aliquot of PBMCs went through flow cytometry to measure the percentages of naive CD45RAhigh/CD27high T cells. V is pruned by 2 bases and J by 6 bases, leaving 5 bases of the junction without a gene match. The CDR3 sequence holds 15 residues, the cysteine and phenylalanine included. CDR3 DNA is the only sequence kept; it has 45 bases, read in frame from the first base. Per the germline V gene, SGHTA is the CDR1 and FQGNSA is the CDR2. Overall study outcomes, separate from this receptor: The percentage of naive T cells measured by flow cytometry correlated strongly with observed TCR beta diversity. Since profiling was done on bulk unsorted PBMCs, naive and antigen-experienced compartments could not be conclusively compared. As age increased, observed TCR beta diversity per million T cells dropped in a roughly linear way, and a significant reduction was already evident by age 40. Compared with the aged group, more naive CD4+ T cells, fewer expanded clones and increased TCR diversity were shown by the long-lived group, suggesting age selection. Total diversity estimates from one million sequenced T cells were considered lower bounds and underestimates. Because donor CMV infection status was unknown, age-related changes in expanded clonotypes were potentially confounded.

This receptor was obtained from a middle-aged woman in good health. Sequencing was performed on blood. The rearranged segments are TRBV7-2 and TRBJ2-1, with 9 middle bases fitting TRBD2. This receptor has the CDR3 CASSLISGGFNEQFF. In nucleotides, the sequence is TGTGCCAGCAGCTTAATCAGCGGGGGGTTCAATGAGCAGTTCTTC.